These 31 T cell receptor beta chains came from one sample sequenced in a study of blood T cell repertoires in COVID-19. Using immunoSEQ multiplex PCR, the repertoire was profiled, and TCRdb retains in-frame clones only, with some absent. The sample contains about 280,000 clones, around 84% of which appear only once. The sequenced sample consisted of PBMCs or T cells enriched from blood (not recorded which). The source of these receptors is a woman aged 50 to 60 who had recovered from COVID-19.

The rearrangement uses TRBV28 and TRBJ1-6; possible D gene TRBD1, 5 bases. V shed 6 bases and J shed 7 bases, with 16 bases lying between them. The CDR3 has 15 residues. The V gene's germline CDR1 is MDHEN and CDR2 SYDVKM. CDR3 residues: CASSPGGGSNSPLHF. In DNA, the CDR3 is TGTGCCAGCAGCCCCGGTGGGGGGTCCAATTCACCCCTCCACTTT.

This sequence joins TRBV20-1 and TRBJ1-1, with a tentative D call TRBD1 (6 bases). Germline loops: CDR1 DFQATT, CDR2 SNEGSKA (reference sequence). V was clipped by 4 bases and J by 13 bases, with 13 bases between them. The CDR3 covers 10 residues. In DNA form, the CDR3 reads TGCAGTGCTACGGGGCACAGGGTTTTCTTT. Amino acids: CSATGHRVFF.

This CDR3 is CASSVRDRAPDTQYF. Written as DNA, the CDR3 is TGTGCCAGCAGCGTTAGGGACAGGGCCCCAGATACGCAGTATTTT. The rearrangement links TRBV9 to TRBJ2-3; TRBD1 matches 9 bases. V shed 2 bases, J shed 4 bases, and the junction held 5 bases outside the gene matches. The CDR3 has 15 amino acids. The V gene's germline CDR1 is SGDLS and CDR2 YYNGEE.

This chain joins TRBV5-1 and TRBJ2-3; D is unresolved. V was trimmed by 4 bases and J by 4 bases, leaving 7 bases between them. Germline CDR1 and CDR2: SGHRS and YFSETQ. CDR3 length: 12 amino acids. The CDR3 loop is CASSPRADTQYF. In DNA, the CDR3 is TGCGCCAGCAGCCCCCGCGCAGATACGCAGTATTTT.

V and J are TRBV4-3 and TRBJ2-5; 11 bases are a match to TRBD2. Germline CDR1 and CDR2: LGHNA and YSLEER. The CDR3 totals 16 residues. After removal of 0 bases from V and 5 bases from J, the junction contained 5 bases not matched to a gene. This CDR3 is CASSQDVASGRETQYF. As DNA, the CDR3 is TGCGCCAGCAGCCAAGATGTGGCTAGCGGGAGGGAGACCCAGTACTTC.

The chain is built from TRBV19 and TRBJ1-5; tentatively, D is TRBD1 (5 bases). CDR1 LNHDA and CDR2 SQIVND come from the germline V gene (reference sequence). Trimming took off 7 bases at V and 6 bases at J, with 22 bases between the two ends. CDR3 length equals 16 residues. Here the CDR3 reads CASTTGQRGFGQPQHF. The CDR3 bases are TGTGCCAGTACTACCGGGCAAAGGGGTTTTGGTCAGCCCCAGCATTTT.

This clone was observed a single time. The chain is built from TRBV5-6 and TRBJ1-3; 7 nucleotides align to TRBD1. V shed 2 bases, J shed 9 bases, and the junction held 8 bases outside the gene matches. Germline-derived CDR1 and CDR2 are SGHDT and YYEEEE. The CDR3 has 14 amino acids. The CDR3 region has the DNA TGTGCCAGCAGCTTTGATCAACGGACAGGCACCATATATTTT. It encodes CASSFDQRTGTIYF.

Written as DNA, the CDR3 is TGTGCCAGCAGAGACAGCCTAGGGACTGAAGCTTTCTTT. It yields the protein CASRDSLGTEAFF. This chain joins TRBV6-5 and TRBJ1-1; TRBD1 is a possible D gene (5 bases). The germline V gene encodes CDR1 MNHEY and CDR2 SVGAGI. The V gene lost 6 bases and the J gene lost 5 bases, with 13 bases spanning the gap. CDR3 length: 13 amino acids.

The chain employs TRBV5-1 and TRBJ2-3; D is undetermined. This CDR3 is built from 12 residues. The germline V and J ends were trimmed by 0 bases and 5 bases, with 4 bases remaining between them. Germline-derived CDR1 and CDR2 are SGHRS and YFSETQ. In DNA form, the CDR3 reads TGCGCCAGCAGCTTGGAGAGAGATACGCAGTATTTT. As protein: CASSLERDTQYF.

The chain carries TRBV27 and TRBJ1-5; a weak D match, TRBD1 (6 bases). Germline V gene sequence: CDR1 MNHEY, CDR2 SMNVEV (reference sequence). Trimming removed 5 bases at V and 3 bases at J, with 11 bases between. CDR3 length: 14 amino acids. CDR3 sequence (DNA): TGTGCCAGCAGTCCCTACAGGGACAATCAGCCCCAGCATTTT. It is translated as CASSPYRDNQPQHF.

This rearrangement joins TRBV5-1 to TRBJ1-2; 7 bases fit TRBD1. Germline CDR1 is SGHRS and CDR2 is YFSETQ. Losses at the gene ends were 7 bases for V and 4 bases for J; bases not matched to a gene: 7. CDR3 length equals 13 residues. CDR3 nucleotides: TGCGCCAGCGGACGGGACAGTGCCTATGGCTACACCTTC. Translating it yields CASGRDSAYGYTF.

This rearrangement joins TRBV19 to TRBJ2-1, with TRBD2 matching over 11 bases. This CDR3 has 16 residues. Germline-derived CDR1 and CDR2 are LNHDA and SQIVND (reference sequence). The junction had 6 bases not matched to a gene; V was cut back by 5 bases and J by 3 bases. CDR3 sequence: CASSATSGTVYNEQFF. CDR3 DNA: TGTGCCAGTAGTGCGACTAGCGGGACGGTCTACAATGAGCAGTTCTTC. Based on the CDR3 plus reference TRBV19 and TRBJ2-1, the full variable domain is DGGITQSPKYLFRKEGQNVTLSCEQNLNHDAMYWYRQDPGQGLRLIYYSQIVNDFQKGDIAEGYSVSREKKESFPLTVTSAQKNPTAFYLCASSATSGTVYNEQFFGPGTRLTVL.

This clone was detected only once. This chain joins TRBV10-3 and TRBJ2-6; D ambiguous. CDR1 ENHRY and CDR2 SYGVKD come from the germline V gene. CDR3 length: 15 amino acids. The V and J ends lost 4 bases and 0 bases respectively, with 7 bases between them. CDR3 sequence reads: CAISATPSGANVLTF. CDR3 sequence (DNA): TGTGCCATCAGTGCTACCCCCTCTGGGGCCAACGTCCTGACTTTC.

The chain is built from TRBV28 and TRBJ1-2, with 11 bases fitting TRBD1. Trimming took 6 bases from V and 5 from J; bases not matched to a gene: 11. Germline assignment: CDR1 MDHEN and CDR2 SYDVKM. The CDR3 contains 16 residues. The CDR3 nucleotides read TGTGCCAGCAGGCCCGGACAGGGGGCGATTTGGTATGGCTACACCTTC. It specifies CASRPGQGAIWYGYTF.

The CDR3 nucleotides are TGTGCCAGCAGCCAAGAATGGAGGGAGACCCAGTACTTC. Translated, it gives CASSQEWRETQYF. The chain employs TRBV14 and TRBJ2-5, with D possibly being TRBD2 (5 bases). V shed 0 bases and J shed 5 bases, with 7 bases lying between them. This CDR3 region has 13 residues. The germline gives CDR1 SGHDN, CDR2 FVKESK.

The chain carries TRBV28 and TRBJ2-7, with unresolved D. The germline V and J ends were trimmed by 6 bases and 0 bases, with 15 bases remaining between them. Germline CDR1 MDHEN, CDR2 SYDVKM. The CDR3 extends over 15 amino acids. The CDR3: CASRPSREISYEQYF. The DNA of the CDR3 is TGTGCCAGCAGACCCTCACGAGAAATCTCCTACGAGCAGTACTTC.

The chain has TRBV7-2 and TRBJ2-5, with TRBD1 matching over 8 bases. The CDR3 totals 13 residues. Trimming at V came to 4 bases and at J to 3 bases, leaving 1 base not matched to a gene. The germline CDR1 and CDR2 sequences are SGHTA and FQGNSA. CDR3 bases: TGTGCCAGCAGCTCGGACAGGGAAGAGACCCAGTACTTC. This translates into CASSSDREETQYF. The variable domain in full, with the rest retrieved from reference TRBV7-2 and TRBJ2-5, is GAGVSQSPSNKVTEKGKDVELRCDPISGHTALYWYRQSLGQGLEFLIYFQGNSAPDKSGLPSDRFSAERTGGSVSTLTIQRTQQEDSAVYLCASSSDREETQYFGPGTRLLVL.

The CDR3 DNA reads as TGTGCCAGCAGCCCGTCCATGGTGGGACTTACAGATACGCAGTATTTT. It translates to CASSPSMVGLTDTQYF. V gene TRBV7-8 combines with J gene TRBJ2-3, with D tentatively TRBD2 (6 bases). The ends were cut back, 5 bases at V and 3 bases at J, with 18 bases in the middle. CDR3 length equals 16 residues. Germline V gene data show CDR1 as SGHVS and CDR2 as FQNEAQ.

V is TRBV5-4 and J is TRBJ1-1; the D gene is possibly TRBD1 (6 bases). The CDR3 loop spans 13 amino acids. Trimming took off 2 bases at V and 4 bases at J, with 9 bases between the two ends. Germline CDR1 reads SGHNT; CDR2 reads YYREEE (reference sequence). DNA of the CDR3: TGTGCCAGCAGCTTCATAGGGGGCACTGAAGCTTTCTTT. It translates to CASSFIGGTEAFF.

As to this clone: Other nucleotide sequences in the sample specify the same CDR3. The chain carries TRBV7-3 and TRBJ2-3; D remains unclear. Trimming pared 3 bases from V and 2 bases from J, leaving 6 bases between. The germline V gene encodes CDR1 SGHTA and CDR2 FQGTGA. This CDR3 contains 13 residues. CDR3 DNA: TGTGCCAGCAGCTTGGGCTCCACAGATACGCAGTATTTT. It is translated as CASSLGSTDTQYF.

This clone was seen only once. V is TRBV5-1 and J is TRBJ1-4, with 8 bases aligning to TRBD1. From germline, CDR1 is SGHRS and CDR2 YFSETQ. This CDR3 region has 15 residues. V gave up 3 bases and J gave up 3 bases; unmatched junction bases: 4. The CDR3 nucleotides are TGCGCCAGCAGCTCAGAGACAGGGGCTAATGAAAAACTGTTTTTT. Translated, it gives CASSSETGANEKLFF. Full variable domain (rest looked up from reference TRBV5-1 and TRBJ1-4): KAGVTQTPRYLIKTRGQQVTLSCSPISGHRSVSWYQQTPGQGLQFLFEYFSETQRNKGNFPGRFSGRQFSNSRSEMNVSTLELGDSALYLCASSSETGANEKLFFGSGTQLSVL.

V and J are TRBV28 and TRBJ1-2; TRBD1 agrees at 9 bases. The V gene end was trimmed by 1 base and the J gene end by 8 bases; junction bases not matched to a gene: 11. In germline, CDR1 is MDHEN, CDR2 SYDVKM. The CDR3 loop spans 16 amino acids. CDR3 amino acids: CASSLYWDRVLAGYTF. CDR3 coding DNA: TGTGCCAGCAGTTTATACTGGGACAGGGTTCTGGCGGGCTACACCTTC.

This chain uses TRBV3-1 (or the pseudogene TRBV3-2) with TRBJ1-2; D ambiguous. This CDR3 region has 12 residues. With 4 bases removed from V and 7 bases from J, the gap between germline ends came to 10 bases. Germline V CDR1 and CDR2: LGHDT, YNNKEL (reference sequence). The CDR3 here is CASSLRNRGYTF. The CDR3 bases are TGTGCCAGCAGCCTCAGGAACCGTGGCTACACCTTC.

This clone was seen more than once but under ten times. The rearrangement uses TRBV9 and TRBJ2-1, with 8 bases fitting TRBD2. CDR1 is SGDLS and CDR2 is YYNGEE in the germline V gene. The CDR3 loop spans 15 amino acids. The V and J ends lost 3 bases and 7 bases, in that order; junction bases with no gene match: 9. In DNA form, the CDR3 reads TGTGCCAGCAGCGCTGATAGGTTAGCGGGAAATGAGCAGTTCTTC. It yields the protein CASSADRLAGNEQFF.

The chain links TRBV6-2 or TRBV6-3 to TRBJ1-1; TRBD1 agrees at 9 bases. V shed 5 bases, J shed 6 bases, and the junction held 7 bases outside the gene matches. This CDR3 has 14 residues. Germline V CDR1 and CDR2: MNHEY, SVGEGT. The CDR3 DNA reads as TGTGCCAGCAGTCTTGGACAGGGGTACGCTGAAGCTTTCTTT. It yields the protein CASSLGQGYAEAFF.

This clone was seen a single time. The chain recombines TRBV21-1 with TRBJ2-3; the table gives TRBD1 as D, unverified against the DNA. TRBV21-1 has pseudogene status. The CDR3 length is 15 residues. In DNA form, the CDR3 reads TGTGCCAGCAGCAAGGGGACAGCTTCGACAGATACGCAGTATTTT. This codes for CASSKGTASTDTQYF.

This chain uses TRBV9 with TRBJ1-1; unclear D gene. This CDR3 contains 14 residues. The germline V gene encodes CDR1 SGDLS and CDR2 YYNGEE. V was shortened by 4 bases and J by 2 bases, with 12 bases between the two germline ends. CDR3 in DNA: TGTGCCAGCAGCTTATACGGTCTTAACACTGAAGCTTTCTTT. Translated: CASSLYGLNTEAFF.

V usage is TRBV30 and J usage is TRBJ1-2; tentative D call: TRBD1 (6 bases). CDR1 and CDR2 (germline): GTSNPN, SVGIG (reference sequence). Trimming pared 0 bases from V and 4 bases from J, leaving 12 bases between. The CDR3 is made up of 14 amino acids. The CDR3 spells CAWSVDREFYGYTF. CDR3 in DNA: TGTGCCTGGAGTGTGGACAGAGAATTCTATGGCTACACCTTC.

The J gene is TRBJ1-2, the V gene TRBV14; D is uncertain. This CDR3 is built from 14 residues. In germline, CDR1 is SGHDN, CDR2 FVKESK. V lost 0 bases and J 4 bases, leaving 9 bases between the germline ends. The CDR3: CASSQDGRSYGYTF. The CDR3 nucleotides read TGTGCCAGCAGCCAAGATGGCAGGTCCTATGGCTACACCTTC.

The chain uses TRBV11-2 and TRBJ1-4, with a weak D call TRBD1 (6 bases). CDR1 and CDR2 from the germline V gene are SGHAT and FQNNGV. The CDR3 runs to 16 residues. Trimming left V 1 base short and J 5 bases short, with 14 bases between. CDR3: CASSLAWGGPNEKLFF. In DNA form, the CDR3 reads TGTGCCAGCAGCTTAGCTTGGGGGGGCCCAAATGAAAAACTGTTTTTT.

J is TRBJ2-1 and V is TRBV7-2, with 14 nucleotides matching TRBD2. Per germline, CDR1 SGHTA and CDR2 FQGNSA. With 2 bases clipped from V and 6 bases from J, the junction kept 3 bases outside the gene matches. The CDR3 length is 16 residues. The CDR3 is CASSLSGLAGVNEQFF. For the CDR3, the DNA is TGTGCCAGCAGCTTATCGGGACTAGCGGGGGTCAATGAGCAGTTCTTC.